This TCR beta chain was documented in a study of cytomegalovirus exposure and HLA in healthy donors (TCRdb year 2017). Study-wide context: An earlier analysis of around 600 of the donors reported more than 250 Gb of sequence data and 117 million unique TCR beta sequences from roughly 200 million T cells. Roughly 300 gigabases of sequencing data and approximately 91 million unique TCR sequences made up an early release that covered around 640 HLA-typed donors. Of the approximately 400 genotyped donors, approximately 82% fell in the genetic ancestry cluster associated with self-reported Caucasian donors. The aim of the study was to test whether cataloging public T cell receptors could identify signatures of past pathogen exposure. The T cell repertoires of 666 subjects were profiled by immunosequencing and related to cytomegalovirus serostatus. Besides the first cohort of hundreds of subjects, a separate validation cohort made up of roughly 120 different subjects was used. To predict cytomegalovirus infection status, the study combined high-throughput TCR immunosequencing, statistical association of individual TCRs with disease status, and machine learning. To study patterns of TCR occurrence, a later analysis re-analyzed previously published TCR beta repertoires from several hundred donors and added high-resolution HLA genotyping. Rather than using new phenotypic data, the later analysis identified candidate immune exposures from TCR beta sequences and from how often those sequences occurred across donors. In an earlier analysis of roughly 600 of the donors, high-throughput TCR beta sequencing was used to judge whether each TCR beta V gene segment behaved as functional or pseudogenic. Donor age, sex, ethnicity and CMV serostatus were collected together with the repertoire data. In a later genetic analysis, genome-wide SNP genotypes for about three fifths of the roughly 670 donors were used, and that subset was treated as a discovery cohort. All discovery cohort repertoires had been generated using a single sequencing platform. HLA typing included class I and class II loci at four-digit resolution. The number of donors typed differed by locus, with 629-630 for A, B, C, DRB1 and DQB1, more than 500 for DQA1, 600 to 610 for DPA1, and under 490 for DPB1. A handful of DR-DQ haplotypes were handled as single units for association and clustering because linkage in the cohort was strong. Among 398 genotyped donors of the cohort, an average of approximately 250,000 unique TCR beta nucleotide sequences were sequenced per donor, roughly a sixth of them non-productive. What the study reported, not specific to this receptor: Because HLA typing was missing for some donors at each locus, association tests included only the typed subset. V-gene and J-gene trimming of TCR beta chains was associated with a missense DCLRE1C variant in a later genetic analysis, and the association was replicated in an independent cohort. The authors suggested that the approach could potentially be extended to other disease states and immunological phenotypes. Assigning TCR associations to individual alleles was difficult when HLA alleles, especially DR and DQ, strongly co-occurred. The only immune exposure information available for the cohort was CMV serostatus. Linkage disequilibrium might explain the correlated functional status among segregating V segments, but an unknown experimental factor could not be ruled out. In a later analysis, HLA-associated TCR beta chains showed more clonal expansion and lower generation probabilities than non-associated chains that were equally common. The 87-base-pair reads could not distinguish some IMGT-functional V segments, including TRBV6-2 and TRBV6-3, so those segments were excluded. Most CMV-associated TCR beta chains appeared to be HLA-restricted in a later analysis, and the HLA associations seemed to be driven largely by CMV exposure. A further reported finding was that TCR beta sequences accurately predicted the HLA-A and HLA-B alleles for most subjects in the first cohort. A later analysis associated 16,951 TCR beta sequences with specific HLA alleles at a false discovery rate of 0.05. The earlier analysis of approximately 540 of the donors excluded roughly 17 rarely observed V segments, including chromosome 9 orphons, because counts were too low. The classifier was reported to diagnose cytomegalovirus status with high specificity and sensitivity in both the original and validation cohorts. In a later analysis, TCR association rates were found to vary across HLA loci, with the most associated TCRs seen for DRB1 alleles and the fewest for HLA-C alleles. In a later analysis, several top co-occurrence clusters were reported to appear linked to parvovirus B19, influenza, CMV and Epstein-Barr virus. Across donors, most TCR sequences were observed very rarely, whereas some public TCRs were present in many individuals. In an earlier analysis of under 600 of the donors, most TCR beta V segments were observed in productive rearrangements about 87% or about 30% of the time, broadly matching IMGT annotations. A later genetic analysis reported fewer N-insertions in productive TCRs among donors in an Asian-associated ancestry cluster than the approximately 670-donor mean. A few of the identified cytomegalovirus-associated TCR beta chains were confirmed in vitro to be specific for cytomegalovirus antigens. Sequencing depth was assumed to be roughly uniform across donors in the presence/absence analyses, though that assumption may not hold. The sequencing pipeline was judged likely to have produced a cluster of highly shared sequence variants as a technical artifact. In this cohort, only TCR beta chains were sequenced, and detectable features were limited by the absence of alpha or paired-chain data. In the study, some 160 TCR beta chains were listed as associated with cytomegalovirus.

In total, roughly 710 healthy bone marrow donors made up the cohort. At the time of sampling, every cohort member was nominally healthy, though immune exposures that went unrecorded were likely present. The donor was CMV seronegative and belonged to the group of more than 300 seronegative cohort members. Every donor gave a peripheral blood sample, and the peripheral blood mononuclear cells from that sample were used for TCR beta sequencing. The Qiagen DNeasy Blood Extraction Kit was used to extract genomic DNA from the blood cell samples. According to the germline V gene (reference sequence), CDR1 reads SEHNR and CDR2 reads FQNEAQ. A distance of 3 bases separates the germline ends of V and J, which lose 6 bases and 0 bases respectively. Reading from cysteine to phenylalanine, the CDR3 counts 13 amino acids. Left in the record is the CDR3 DNA by itself, 39 bases read in frame from the first base. Details on this clone: Its antigen is not yet known. No base qualities exist here, and no much larger clone lies one base off it.

Library construction relied on the immunoSEQ multiplex PCR assay. A mixture of 60 forward primers for TCR Vbeta segments and 13 reverse primers for TCR Jbeta segments was used in the multiplex PCR. A multiplex PCR assay on genomic DNA amplified the CDR3 region of rearranged TCR beta genes. On the Illumina HiSeq System, the amplified TCR beta libraries were sequenced as 87-base-pair reads. On the authors' methods: A later analysis counted about 82 million unique TCR beta chains across the 650 to 800 repertoires, and around 12 million of these chains were shared by at least two donors. A nearest-neighbor algorithm error-corrected the raw reads and collapsed the reads into unique sequences, merging closely related sequences to remove PCR and sequencing errors. Alignment of CDR3 sequences to IMGT reference sequences was used to assign V, D and J gene segments. For a sequence to be retained, at least a six-nucleotide match to both a V gene segment and a J gene segment was required. Rearrangements were called productive when the CDR3 lacked stop codons and stayed in frame with V and J; all others were non-productive. Following IMGT convention, CDR3 was defined as the stretch from the second conserved V-encoded cysteine to the conserved J-encoded phenylalanine. The earlier analysis of 550 to 650 of the donors excluded any sequence lacking an unambiguous match to a single V gene segment. In an earlier analysis of approximately 500 of the donors, a V segment was called functional when productive rearrangements were above 56.7%, and segregating when the standard deviation between donors exceeded 5%. A statistical classification framework was built to diagnose cytomegalovirus status from the catalog of TCR beta chain sequences. A later analysis assigned V and J genes by comparing TCR nucleotide sequences with IMGT/GENE-DB human TR gene sequences. Using the TCRdist pipeline, a later analysis assigned CDR3 sequences along with most-parsimonious VDJ recombination scenarios. In a later analysis, every TCR beta chain was defined by the combination of its CDR3 amino acid sequence and its V-gene family, and reads without a unique V-gene family were dropped. A later analysis removed 500 to 600 highly shared, low-generation-probability nucleotide sequences to deal with suspected cross-contamination and a sequencing artifact. In a later analysis, a clonal expansion index for each public chain was calculated from normalized within-repertoire ranks of inferred template counts. A later analysis computed generation probabilities with a VDJ recombination model fitted to out-of-frame rearrangements, and checked the results against IGoR. A later analysis scored TCR-TCR, TCR-HLA and TCR-CMV co-occurrence with hypergeometric tests, applying a repertoire-size bias correction to TCR pairs. A later analysis estimated false discovery rates by permuting HLA or CMV assignments 20 times. In a later analysis, co-occurring TCRs were grouped with DBSCAN, and TCRdist sequence similarity was added when clustering was performed within HLA-allele-positive subsets. Co-occurrence clustering excluded repertoires with fewer than 30,000 or more than 120,000 public chains, plus five with anomalous nucleotide sharing. TCRdb mirrors the immuneACCESS table, restricted to in-frame sequences. Some clones are absent from its copies; in checked studies, under half trace to an unresolved V gene, and the reason for the others is unknown. D and trimming come from the DNA, and the V and J calls and clone size come from that table. This sample has approximately 40,000 clones in its table, and roughly 76% of those were observed once. Approximately 8.5% of the sample comes from the top ten.

The material sequenced was PBMCs. Rearrangement joined TRBV7-9 to TRBJ2-6, with the D gene uncertain. The TCR comes from a woman in her thirties or forties in good health and CMV-seronegative. The bases are TGTGCCAGCAGGAGCTCTGGGGCCAACGTCCTGACTTTC. It is translated as CASRSSGANVLTF.